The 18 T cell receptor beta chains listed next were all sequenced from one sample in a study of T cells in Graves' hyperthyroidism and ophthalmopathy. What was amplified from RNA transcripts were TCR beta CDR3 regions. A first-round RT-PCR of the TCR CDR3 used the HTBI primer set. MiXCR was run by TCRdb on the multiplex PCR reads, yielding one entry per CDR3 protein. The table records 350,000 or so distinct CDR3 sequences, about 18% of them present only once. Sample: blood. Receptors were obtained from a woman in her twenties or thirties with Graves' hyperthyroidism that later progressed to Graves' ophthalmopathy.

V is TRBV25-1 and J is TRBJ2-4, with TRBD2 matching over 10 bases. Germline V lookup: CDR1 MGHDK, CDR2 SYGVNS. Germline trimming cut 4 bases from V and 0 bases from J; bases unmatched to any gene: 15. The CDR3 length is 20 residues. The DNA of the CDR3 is TGTGCCAGCAGTGCCAGCGGGGGGACTAGCGAGGGAGGAGCCAAAAACATTCAGTACTTC. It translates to CASSASGGTSEGGAKNIQYF.

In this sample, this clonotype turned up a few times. The CDR3 sequence is CASSPRGGYVLSYEQYF. The DNA of the CDR3 is TGTGCCAGCTCACCACGAGGAGGCTACGTACTCTCCTACGAGCAGTACTTC. The rearrangement uses TRBV18 and TRBJ2-7, with D perhaps TRBD2 (5 bases). The germline V gene has CDR1 KGHSH and CDR2 LQKENI. V gave up 1 base and J gave up 0 bases, with 16 bases separating them. CDR3 length equals 17 residues.

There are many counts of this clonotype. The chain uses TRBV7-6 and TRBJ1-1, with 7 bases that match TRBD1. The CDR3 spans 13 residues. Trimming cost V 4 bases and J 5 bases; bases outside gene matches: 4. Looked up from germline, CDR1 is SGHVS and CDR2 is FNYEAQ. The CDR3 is CASSSPGGTEAFF. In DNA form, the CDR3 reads TGTGCCAGCAGCTCCCCAGGGGGTACTGAAGCTTTCTTT.

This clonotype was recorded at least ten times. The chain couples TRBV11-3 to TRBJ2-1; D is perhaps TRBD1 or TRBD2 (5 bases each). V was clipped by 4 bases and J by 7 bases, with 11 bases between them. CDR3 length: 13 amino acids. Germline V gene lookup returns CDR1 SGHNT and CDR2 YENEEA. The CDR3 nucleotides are TGTGCCAGCAGCTCCCGGGGCCTTAATGAGCAGTTCTTC. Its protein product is CASSSRGLNEQFF. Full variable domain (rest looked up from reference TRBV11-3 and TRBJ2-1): EAGVVQSPRYKIIEKKQPVAFWCNPISGHNTLYWYLQNLGQGPELLIRYENEEAVDDSQLPKDRFSAERLKGVDSTLKIQPAELGDSAVYLCASSSRGLNEQFFGPGTRLTVL.

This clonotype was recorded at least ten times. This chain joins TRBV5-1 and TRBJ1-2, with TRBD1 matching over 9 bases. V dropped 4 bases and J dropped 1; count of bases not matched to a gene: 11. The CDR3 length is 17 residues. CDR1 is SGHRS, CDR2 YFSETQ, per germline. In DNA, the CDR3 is TGCGCCAGCAGCCCACAGGGGGCGACTAATAATAACTATGGCTACACCTTC. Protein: CASSPQGATNNNYGYTF.

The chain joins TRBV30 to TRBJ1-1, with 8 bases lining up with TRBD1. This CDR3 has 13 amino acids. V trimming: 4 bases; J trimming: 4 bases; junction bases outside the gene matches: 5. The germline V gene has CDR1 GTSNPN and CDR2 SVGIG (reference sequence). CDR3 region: CAWTRGRSTEAFF. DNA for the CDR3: TGTGCCTGGACCAGGGGGCGGTCCACTGAAGCTTTCTTT.

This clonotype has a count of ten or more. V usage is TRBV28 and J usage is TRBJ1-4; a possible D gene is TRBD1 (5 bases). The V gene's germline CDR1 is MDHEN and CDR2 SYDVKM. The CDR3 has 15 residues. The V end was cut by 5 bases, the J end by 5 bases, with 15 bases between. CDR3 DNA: TGTGCCAGCAGTGTCCTCGGGACGGAGAATGAAAAACTGTTTTTT. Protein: CASSVLGTENEKLFF.

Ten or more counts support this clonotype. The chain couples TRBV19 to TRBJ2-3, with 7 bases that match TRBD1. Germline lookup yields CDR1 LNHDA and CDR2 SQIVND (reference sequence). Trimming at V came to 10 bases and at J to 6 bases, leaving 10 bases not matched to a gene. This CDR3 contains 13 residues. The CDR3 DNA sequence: TGTGCCACCAAACAAGGGGGCGACGATACGCAGTATTTT. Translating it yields CATKQGGDDTQYF.

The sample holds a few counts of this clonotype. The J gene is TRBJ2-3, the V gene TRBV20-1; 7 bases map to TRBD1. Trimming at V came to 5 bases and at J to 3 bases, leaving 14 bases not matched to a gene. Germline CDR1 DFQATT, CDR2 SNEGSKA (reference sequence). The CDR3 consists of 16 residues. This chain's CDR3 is CSASQQDRTWTDTQYF. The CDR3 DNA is TGCAGTGCTTCCCAACAGGACAGGACGTGGACAGATACGCAGTATTTT.

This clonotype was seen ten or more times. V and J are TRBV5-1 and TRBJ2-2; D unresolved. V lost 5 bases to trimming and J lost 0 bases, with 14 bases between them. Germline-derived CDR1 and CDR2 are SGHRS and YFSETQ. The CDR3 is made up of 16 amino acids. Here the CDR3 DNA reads TGCGCCAGCAGTTACCTTTCGGCCGCGAACACCGGGGAGCTGTTTTTT. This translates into CASSYLSAANTGELFF. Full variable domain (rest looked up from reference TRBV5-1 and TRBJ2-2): KAGVTQTPRYLIKTRGQQVTLSCSPISGHRSVSWYQQTPGQGLQFLFEYFSETQRNKGNFPGRFSGRQFSNSRSEMNVSTLELGDSALYLCASSYLSAANTGELFFGEGSRLTVL.

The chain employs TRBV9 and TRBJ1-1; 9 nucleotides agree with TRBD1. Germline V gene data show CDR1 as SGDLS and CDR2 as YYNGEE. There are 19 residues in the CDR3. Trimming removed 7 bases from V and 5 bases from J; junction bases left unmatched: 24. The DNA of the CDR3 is TGTGCCAGCCGCTGGGAGTGGGACAGGGCCGACTCGGTTCGGACTGAAGCTTTCTTT. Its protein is CASRWEWDRADSVRTEAFF.

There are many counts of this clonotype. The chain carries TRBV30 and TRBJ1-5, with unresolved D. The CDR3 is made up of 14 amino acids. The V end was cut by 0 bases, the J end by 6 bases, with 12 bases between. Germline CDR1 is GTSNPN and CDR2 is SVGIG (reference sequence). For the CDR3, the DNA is TGTGCCTGGAGTGTGGGCAGTCTCGGTCAGCCCCAGCATTTT. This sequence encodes CAWSVGSLGQPQHF.

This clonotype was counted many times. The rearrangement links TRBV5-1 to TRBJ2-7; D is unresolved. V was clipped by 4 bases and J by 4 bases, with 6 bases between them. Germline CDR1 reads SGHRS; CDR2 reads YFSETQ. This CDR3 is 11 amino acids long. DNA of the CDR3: TGCGCCAGCAGCAAGTCGTACGAGCAGTACTTC. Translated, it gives CASSKSYEQYF. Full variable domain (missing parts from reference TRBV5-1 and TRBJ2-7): KAGVTQTPRYLIKTRGQQVTLSCSPISGHRSVSWYQQTPGQGLQFLFEYFSETQRNKGNFPGRFSGRQFSNSRSEMNVSTLELGDSALYLCASSKSYEQYFGPGTRLTVT.

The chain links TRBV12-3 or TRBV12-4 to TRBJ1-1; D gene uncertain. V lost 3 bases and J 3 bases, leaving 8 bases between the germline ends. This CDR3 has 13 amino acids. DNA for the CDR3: TGTGCCAGCAGTTTTAATAGGGACACTGAAGCTTTCTTT. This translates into CASSFNRDTEAFF.

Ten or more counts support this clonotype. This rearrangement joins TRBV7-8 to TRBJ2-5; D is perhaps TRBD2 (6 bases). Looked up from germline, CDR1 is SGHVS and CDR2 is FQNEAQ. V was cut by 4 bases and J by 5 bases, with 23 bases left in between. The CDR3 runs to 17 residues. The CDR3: CASSSRIRDSRAETQYF. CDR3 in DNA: TGTGCCAGCAGCTCTCGAATAAGGGACTCCCGCGCCGAGACCCAGTACTTC.

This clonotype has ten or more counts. CDR3 amino acids: CSARVGQAEFYGYTF. The CDR3 DNA reads as TGCAGTGCTAGGGTTGGACAGGCTGAATTCTATGGCTACACCTTC. The chain carries TRBV20-1 and TRBJ1-2, with 7 bases aligning to TRBD1. J lost 4 bases, V lost 3 bases, and 11 bases had no gene match. The germline CDR1 and CDR2 sequences are DFQATT and SNEGSKA (reference sequence). The length of the CDR3 is 15 residues.

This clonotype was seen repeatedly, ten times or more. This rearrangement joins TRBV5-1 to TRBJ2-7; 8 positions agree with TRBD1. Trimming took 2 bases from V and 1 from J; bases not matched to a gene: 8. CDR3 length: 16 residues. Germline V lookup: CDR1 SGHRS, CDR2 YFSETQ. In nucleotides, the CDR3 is TGCGCCAGCAGCTTCGAAGGACAGGGAGGATCCTACGAGCAGTACTTC. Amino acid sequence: CASSFEGQGGSYEQYF.

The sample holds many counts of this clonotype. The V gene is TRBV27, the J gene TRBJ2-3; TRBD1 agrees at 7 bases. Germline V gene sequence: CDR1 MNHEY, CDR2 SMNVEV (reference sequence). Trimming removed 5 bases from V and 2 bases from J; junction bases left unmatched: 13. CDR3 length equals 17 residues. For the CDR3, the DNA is TGTGCCAGCAGTAGGACAGGATTGGATGGATACACAGATACGCAGTATTTT. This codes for CASSRTGLDGYTDTQYF.